The 20 T cell receptor beta chains below come from one sample, sequenced in a study of beta chain features in type 1 diabetes. Findings and caveats of the study: TCRB CDR3s from Type 1 diabetes patients were moderately but significantly shorter in all four CD4+ subsets.

The investigators reverse transcribed all of the isolated RNA, so they sequenced expressed TCRB transcripts. Measured with immunoSEQ multiplex PCR; TCRdb has only the in-frame clones, and not every one. The profile shows 300,000 to 400,000 clones, 9.6% of them singletons. No antigen is known for these receptors. Source material: central memory CD4+ T cells from blood. The receptors come from a man aged 30 to 45 with type 1 diabetes.

This clone was picked up many times. The gene calls are TRBV4-3 and TRBJ2-2, with 8 bases matching TRBD2. This CDR3 is 16 amino acids long. Trimming removed 3 bases from V and 4 bases from J; junction bases left unmatched: 7. CDR1 is LGHNA, CDR2 YSLEER, per germline. CDR3 DNA: TGCGCCAGCAGCCATACCGGGACTAGAACCACCGGGGAGCTGTTTTTT. Protein product: CASSHTGTRTTGELFF.

The J gene is TRBJ2-3, the V gene TRBV6-1; possibly TRBD2 for D (6 bases). The V gene lost 6 bases and the J gene lost 1 base, with 11 bases spanning the gap. The germline V gene has CDR1 MNHNS and CDR2 SASEGT. The CDR3 is 14 amino acids. The chain's CDR3 is CASRNVAGTDTQYF. CDR3 nucleotide sequence: TGTGCCAGCAGGAACGTAGCGGGCACAGATACGCAGTATTTT.

This clone has only a few counts. The V call is TRBV5-6, the J call TRBJ1-5; TRBD1 aligns across 9 bases. Germline trimming cut 4 bases from V and 6 bases from J; bases unmatched to any gene: 8. Germline V lookup: CDR1 SGHDT, CDR2 YYEEEE. This CDR3 comprises 15 residues. This CDR3 is CASSPGQGTAQPQHF. CDR3 nucleotide sequence: TGTGCCAGCAGCCCGGGACAGGGTACTGCTCAGCCCCAGCATTTT. The full variable domain, rest sourced from reference TRBV5-6 and TRBJ1-5, is DAGVTQSPTHLIKTRGQQVTLRCSPKSGHDTVSWYQQALGQGPQFIFQYYEEEERQRGNFPDRFSGHQFPNYSSELNVNALLLGDSALYLCASSPGQGTAQPQHFGDGTRLSIL.

This clone was recorded a few times. The CDR3 is CASTSLGGANVLTF. The CDR3 nucleotides read TGTGCCAGCACCTCCCTGGGAGGGGCCAACGTCCTGACTTTC. The chain combines TRBV6-5 with TRBJ2-6; D is unclear. Between the trimmed V and J ends, which lost 7 bases and 4 bases, there was a span of 11 bases. Germline V CDR1 and CDR2: MNHEY, SVGAGI. The CDR3 is 14 amino acids.

The chain is built from TRBV6-5 and TRBJ2-1, with 8 bases fitting TRBD2. CDR3 length equals 16 residues. Looked up from germline, CDR1 is MNHEY and CDR2 is SVGAGI. With 0 bases clipped from V and 9 bases from J, the junction kept 10 bases outside the gene matches. CDR3 residues: CASSYSGSGAVGEQFF. CDR3 bases: TGTGCCAGCAGTTACTCGGGTAGCGGGGCAGTCGGTGAGCAGTTCTTC.

There are a few counts of this clone. The V call is TRBV29-1, the J call TRBJ2-1; 15 bases are shared with TRBD2. Trimming removed 3 bases from V and 6 bases from J; junction bases left unmatched: 6. The CDR3 is 16 amino acids. The germline CDR1 and CDR2 sequences are SQVTM and ANQGSEA. Here the CDR3 DNA reads TGCAGCGTTGATAGGGGACTAGCGGGAGGAGGCAATGAGCAGTTCTTC. This gives the protein CSVDRGLAGGGNEQFF.

The chain links TRBV5-6 to TRBJ1-1; weak D call: TRBD1 (5 bases). CDR3 length equals 15 residues. The germline V gene encodes CDR1 SGHDT and CDR2 YYEEEE. The V and J ends lost 1 base and 4 bases respectively, with 14 bases between them. The CDR3 reads CASSLFAGTITEAFF. The CDR3 region has the DNA TGTGCCAGCAGCTTGTTCGCGGGGACGATCACTGAAGCTTTCTTT.

In its sample, this clone was seen a few times. The chain combines TRBV4-3 with TRBJ2-3; 7 nucleotides agree with TRBD2. The CDR3 contains 16 residues. V shed 2 bases and J 0 bases; nucleotides not matched to a gene: 5. Per germline, CDR1 LGHNA and CDR2 YSLEER. DNA for the CDR3: TGCGCCAGCAGCCAAAGACCGGGACTAAGCACAGATACGCAGTATTTT. Residues: CASSQRPGLSTDTQYF.

This clone was picked up a small number of times. The genes are TRBV28 and TRBJ1-4, with 7 bases that match TRBD1. Germline values: CDR1 MDHEN, CDR2 SYDVKM. V lost 6 bases to trimming and J lost 6 bases; unmatched junction nucleotides: 10. The CDR3 runs 15 residues. CDR3 nucleotide sequence: TGTGCCAGCAGGTCAAACAGGGGTGGAGATGAAAAACTGTTTTTT. It codes for CASRSNRGGDEKLFF.

This clone occurred a few times. V usage is TRBV6-1 and J usage is TRBJ2-4; D may be TRBD1 (5 bases). CDR1 is MNHNS and CDR2 is SASEGT in the germline V gene. CDR3 length: 15 amino acids. The ends were cut back, 4 bases at V and 0 bases at J, with 10 bases in the middle. For the CDR3, the DNA is TGTGCCAGCAGTGGACAGAATATAGCCAAAAACATTCAGTACTTC. It yields the protein CASSGQNIAKNIQYF.

The J gene is TRBJ2-3, the V gene TRBV28; 11 nucleotides align to TRBD2. CDR3 size: 16 residues. V was pared by 5 bases and J by 1 base, with 5 bases of the junction left unmatched. The V gene's germline CDR1 is MDHEN and CDR2 SYDVKM. The CDR3 DNA sequence: TGTGCCAGCAGTCCCATTAGCGGGAGGGGCACAGATACGCAGTATTTT. It codes for CASSPISGRGTDTQYF. Based on the CDR3 plus reference TRBV28 and TRBJ2-3, the full variable domain is DVKVTQSSRYLVKRTGEKVFLECVQDMDHENMFWYRQDPGLGLRLIYFSYDVKMKEKGDIPEGYSVSREKKERFSLILESASTNQTSMYLCASSPISGRGTDTQYFGPGTRLTVL.

The V gene is TRBV7-8, the J gene TRBJ2-5, with D perhaps matching TRBD2 (5 bases). Trimming pared 4 bases from V and 5 bases from J, leaving 11 bases between. The CDR3 covers 13 residues. Germline values: CDR1 SGHVS, CDR2 FQNEAQ. The CDR3 coding sequence is TGTGCCAGCAGCTCCCGGACTCAGGAGACCCAGTACTTC. It translates to CASSSRTQETQYF.

Only a few counts were recorded for this clone. The chain uses TRBV7-9 and TRBJ2-3, with a weak D call TRBD2 (5 bases). Germline values: CDR1 SEHNR, CDR2 FQNEAQ (reference sequence). The CDR3 is 15 amino acids. The germline V and J ends were trimmed by 1 base and 5 bases, with 13 bases remaining between them. The CDR3 spells CASSLDLRVLDTQYF. The CDR3 region has the DNA TGTGCCAGCAGCTTAGATCTGCGGGTCCTAGATACGCAGTATTTT.

The genes are TRBV28 and TRBJ2-2; D uncertain. V was trimmed by 7 bases and J by 6 bases, leaving 12 bases between them. Germline loops: CDR1 MDHEN, CDR2 SYDVKM. The CDR3 is 13 residues long. CDR3 loop: CASILHGSGELFF. CDR3 DNA sequence: TGTGCCAGCATCCTTCATGGGTCCGGGGAGCTGTTTTTT.

This clone was picked up a small number of times. This chain joins TRBV6-1 and TRBJ1-2; D gene ambiguous. The germline V and J ends were trimmed by 4 bases and 8 bases, with 17 bases remaining between them. Germline values: CDR1 MNHNS, CDR2 SASEGT. The CDR3 length is 14 residues. The CDR3, as DNA: TGTGCCAGCAGTGGAAGAGGCATCCCCCTGGGCTACACCTTC. Translation gives CASSGRGIPLGYTF.

V and J are TRBV5-4 and TRBJ2-1; tentatively, D is TRBD2 (6 bases). Trimming took off 4 bases at V and 0 bases at J, with 11 bases between the two ends. CDR1 is SGHNT, CDR2 YYREEE, per germline (reference sequence). The CDR3 extends over 15 amino acids. The CDR3 DNA is TGTGCCAGCAGCCGGGTGGGGGGCTCCTACAATGAGCAGTTCTTC. Its protein is CASSRVGGSYNEQFF.

This clone was seen at least ten times. V and J are TRBV7-9 and TRBJ2-1; D gene unclear. V lost 2 bases and J lost 4, with 24 bases in between. The CDR3 sequence is 19 residues long. Germline CDR1 reads SEHNR; CDR2 reads FQNEAQ (reference sequence). DNA of the CDR3: TGTGCCAGCAGCTTACTTTGGCAGCGAGGCGGTGAGAGGTACAATGAGCAGTTCTTC. Protein: CASSLLWQRGGERYNEQFF.

This clone was found many times. J is TRBJ1-1 and V is TRBV4-2; a possible D gene is TRBD1 (5 bases). V lost 0 bases and J 4 bases, leaving 12 bases between the germline ends. This CDR3 contains 15 residues. Germline CDR1 and CDR2: LGHNA and YNFKEQ. The CDR3 sequence is CASSQDIRDITEAFF. The CDR3 nucleotides are TGTGCCAGCAGCCAAGATATCAGGGATATCACTGAAGCTTTCTTT.

There are a few counts of this clone. This chain connects TRBV4-1 to TRBJ2-6; possibly TRBD1 for D (6 bases). CDR1 is MGHRA and CDR2 is YSYEKL in the germline V gene. The CDR3 runs 18 residues. V was cut by 1 base and J by 2 bases, with 15 bases left in between. DNA of the CDR3: TGCGCCAGCAGCCAAGCGGGGTTTTCAGGGGCTGGGGCCAACGTCCTGACTTTC. It yields the protein CASSQAGFSGAGANVLTF.

This chain joins TRBV7-9 and TRBJ2-2; TRBD1 is a possible D gene (5 bases). The V gene lost 2 bases and the J gene lost 3 bases, with 10 bases spanning the gap. The CDR3 totals 15 residues. CDR1 is SEHNR, CDR2 FQNEAQ, per germline (reference sequence). In DNA form, the CDR3 reads TGTGCCAGCAGCTTAACCGACAGCTACACCGGGGAGCTGTTTTTT. Its protein is CASSLTDSYTGELFF.